What follows describes a single T cell receptor beta chain. This sample was taken from a study of blood T cell repertoires in COVID-19. For the study at large: The origin of the acute and convalescent COVID-19 samples was the United States, Italy and Spain. Sources were T cells, B-cell-depleted T cells, or PBMCs; the material itself was cDNA or gDNA.

As processed by the authors: Scientists estimated how many nucleated cells there were by amplifying reference gene primers. Here immunoSEQ multiplex PCR was the method, and the copy in TCRdb shows in-frame clones only, minus some. The V and J calls and clone size come from that table; D and trimming were worked out from the DNA. Of around 250,000 clones in the sample, nearly 85% are singletons; the top ten hold around 7.8%. The V and J ends lost 4 bases and 3 bases respectively, with 21 bases between them. There are 17 residues in the CDR3. CDR1 is SGHNT, CDR2 YYREEE, per germline (reference sequence).

Sequencing used peripheral blood. This receptor was taken from a human donor in a cohort sampled during active COVID-19. The V gene is TRBV5-4, the J gene TRBJ2-3; D ambiguous. CDR3 coding DNA: TGTGCCAGCAGCCTGTCTATCAGCGTTAGGCGGACAGATACGCAGTATTTT. Translating gives CASSLSISVRRTDTQYF.